This TCR beta chain originates from a study of T-cell memory formation after mild COVID-19. This clonotype has more than one count but fewer than ten. Its antigen is not known. The germline V gene encodes CDR1 SGHRS and CDR2 YFSETQ. V lost 4 bases to trimming and J lost 4 bases, with 12 bases between them. The CDR3 loop spans 14 amino acids. TCR alpha and TCR beta cDNA libraries carrying sample barcodes and UMIs were produced by 5'RACE using constant-segment primers. A single record per CDR3 protein comes from TCRdb applying MiXCR to the 5' RACE reads. The sample has roughly 240,000 distinct CDR3 sequences, 15% to 20% seen once. General study points: CD4/CD8 balance characterized clones contracting day 15 to 85, and CD4+ skew characterized later expanders. SARS-CoV-2 specificity was not confirmed for second-wave clones peaking on day 37.

This clonotype was obtained from a man aged 18-30 years who had mild COVID-19 (a few samples of this study predate the infection). Cell type and time point are not known. Sequencing was done on a sample of PBMCs or a T cell subset sorted from them (not recorded which). The J gene is TRBJ2-1, the V gene TRBV5-1, with a tentative D call TRBD2 (5 bases). This CDR3 reads CASSPTGIYNEQFF. CDR3 bases: TGCGCCAGCAGCCCAACCGGGATTTACAATGAGCAGTTCTTC.